Given below is one TCR beta chain in context. This entry is derived from a study of blood T cell repertoires in COVID-19. Turning to the study itself: Italy, Spain and the United States were the sources of the convalescent and acute COVID-19 samples. The analysed material was cDNA or gDNA that came from T cells, B-cell-depleted T cells, or PBMCs.

Trimming left V 4 bases short and J 0 bases short, with 16 bases between. Germline V lookup: CDR1 LGHDT, CDR2 YNNKEL (reference sequence). This CDR3 is built from 18 residues. As processed by the authors: Estimates of nucleated cell counts were drawn from the amplification of reference gene primers. Repertoires were generated with immunoSEQ multiplex PCR, while TCRdb's copy carries only in-frame clones and drops some. V, J and clone size derive from that table, while D and trimming were established from the DNA sequence. The sample contains hundreds of thousands of clones, 70% to 90% of which appear only once.

The receptor comes from a man between 45 and 60 years old with active or convalescent COVID-19. The sequencing input was peripheral blood. This rearrangement joins TRBV3-1 (or the pseudogene TRBV3-2) to TRBJ2-6, with a possible D match to TRBD1 (7 bases). As DNA, the CDR3 is TGTGCCAGCAGCCCCCAGGGGGACTTTCCCTCTGGGGCCAACGTCCTGACTTTC. It specifies CASSPQGDFPSGANVLTF.